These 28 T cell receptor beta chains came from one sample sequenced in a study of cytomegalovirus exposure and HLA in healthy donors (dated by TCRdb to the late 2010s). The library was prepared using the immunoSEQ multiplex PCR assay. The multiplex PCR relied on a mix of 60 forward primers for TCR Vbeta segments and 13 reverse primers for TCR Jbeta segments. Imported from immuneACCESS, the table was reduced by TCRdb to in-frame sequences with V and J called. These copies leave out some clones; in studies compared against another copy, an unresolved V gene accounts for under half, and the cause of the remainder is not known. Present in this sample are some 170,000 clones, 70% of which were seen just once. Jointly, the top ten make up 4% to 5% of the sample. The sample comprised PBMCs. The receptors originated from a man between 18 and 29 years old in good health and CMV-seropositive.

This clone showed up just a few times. The CDR3 spells CASATGPTDTQYF. In DNA, the CDR3 is TGTGCCAGCGCGACAGGGCCCACAGATACGCAGTATTTT. The chain employs TRBV6-4 and TRBJ2-3; 7 nucleotides agree with TRBD1. The CDR3 loop spans 13 amino acids. Germline-derived CDR1 and CDR2 are MRHNA and SNTAGT. After removal of 8 bases from V and 2 bases from J, the junction contained 4 bases not matched to a gene.

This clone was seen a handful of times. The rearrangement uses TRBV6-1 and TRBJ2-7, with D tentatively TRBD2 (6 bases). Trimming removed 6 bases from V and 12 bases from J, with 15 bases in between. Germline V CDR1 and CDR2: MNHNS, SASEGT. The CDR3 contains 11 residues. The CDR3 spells CASREGLAPYV. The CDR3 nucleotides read TGTGCCAGCAGAGAGGGACTTGCCCCGTACGTC.

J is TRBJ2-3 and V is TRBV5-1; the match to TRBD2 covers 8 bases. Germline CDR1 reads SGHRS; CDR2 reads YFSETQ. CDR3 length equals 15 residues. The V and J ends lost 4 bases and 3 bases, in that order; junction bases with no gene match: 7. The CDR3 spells CASSPGTRRTDTQYF. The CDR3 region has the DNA TGCGCCAGCAGCCCCGGGACTAGAAGAACAGATACGCAGTATTTT.

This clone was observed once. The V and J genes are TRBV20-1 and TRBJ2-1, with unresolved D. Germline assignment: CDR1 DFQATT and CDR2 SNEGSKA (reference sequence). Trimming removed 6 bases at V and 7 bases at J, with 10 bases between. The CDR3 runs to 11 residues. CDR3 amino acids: CSAHLANEQFF. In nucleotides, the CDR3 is TGCAGTGCGCACCTCGCGAATGAGCAGTTCTTC.

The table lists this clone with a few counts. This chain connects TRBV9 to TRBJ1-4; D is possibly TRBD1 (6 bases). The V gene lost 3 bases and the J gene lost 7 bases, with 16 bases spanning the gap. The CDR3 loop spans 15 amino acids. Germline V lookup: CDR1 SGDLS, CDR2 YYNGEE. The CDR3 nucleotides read TGTGCCAGCAGCGGGAACAGGGAATTGGGTGAAAAACTGTTTTTT. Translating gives CASSGNRELGEKLFF.

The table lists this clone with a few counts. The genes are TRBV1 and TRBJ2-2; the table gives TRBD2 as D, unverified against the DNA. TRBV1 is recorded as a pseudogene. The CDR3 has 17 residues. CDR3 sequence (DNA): TGCACCAGCAGCCAAGATAGACGGACTCCCAACACCGGGGAGCTGTTTTTT. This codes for CTSSQDRRTPNTGELFF.

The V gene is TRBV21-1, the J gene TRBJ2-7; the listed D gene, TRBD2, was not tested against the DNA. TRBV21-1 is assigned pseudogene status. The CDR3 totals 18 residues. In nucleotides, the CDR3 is TGTGCCAGCAGCCCCCGACCCGGGACTAGCGGGAGGAGCGGCGAGCAGTACGTC. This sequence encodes CASSPRPGTSGRSGEQYV.

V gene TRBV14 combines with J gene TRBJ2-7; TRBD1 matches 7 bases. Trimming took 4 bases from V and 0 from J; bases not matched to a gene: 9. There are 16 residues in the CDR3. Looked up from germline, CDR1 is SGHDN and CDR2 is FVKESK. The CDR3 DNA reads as TGTGCCAGCAGCCCGTCGCCTCGGACAGGCTCCTACGAGCAGTACGTC. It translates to CASSPSPRTGSYEQYV.

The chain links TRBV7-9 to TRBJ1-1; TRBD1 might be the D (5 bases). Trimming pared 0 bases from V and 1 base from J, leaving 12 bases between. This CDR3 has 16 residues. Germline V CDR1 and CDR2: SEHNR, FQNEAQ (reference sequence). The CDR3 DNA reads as TGTGCCAGCAGCTTAGCGGGGGGTAGAGGGAACACTGAAGCTTTCTTT. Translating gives CASSLAGGRGNTEAFF. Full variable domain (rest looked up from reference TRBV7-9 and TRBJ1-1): DTGVSQNPRHKITKRGQNVTFRCDPISEHNRLYWYRQTLGQGPEFLTYFQNEAQLEKSRLLSDRFSAERPKGSFSTLEIQRTEQGDSAMYLCASSLAGGRGNTEAFFGQGTRLTVV.

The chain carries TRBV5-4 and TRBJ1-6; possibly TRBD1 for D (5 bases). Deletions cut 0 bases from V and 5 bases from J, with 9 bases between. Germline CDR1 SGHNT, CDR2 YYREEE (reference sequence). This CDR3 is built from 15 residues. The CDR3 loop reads CASSLGQYDNSPLHF. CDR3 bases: TGTGCCAGCAGCTTGGGACAGTATGATAATTCACCCCTCCACTTT.

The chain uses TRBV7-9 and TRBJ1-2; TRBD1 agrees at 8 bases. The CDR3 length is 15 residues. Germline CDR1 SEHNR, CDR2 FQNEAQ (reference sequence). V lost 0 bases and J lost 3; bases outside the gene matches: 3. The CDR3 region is CASSLATGVYYGYTF. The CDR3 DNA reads TGTGCCAGCAGCTTAGCGACAGGGGTTTACTATGGCTACACCTTC. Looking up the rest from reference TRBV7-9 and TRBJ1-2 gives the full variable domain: DTGVSQNPRHKITKRGQNVTFRCDPISEHNRLYWYRQTLGQGPEFLTYFQNEAQLEKSRLLSDRFSAERPKGSFSTLEIQRTEQGDSAMYLCASSLATGVYYGYTFGSGTRLTVV.

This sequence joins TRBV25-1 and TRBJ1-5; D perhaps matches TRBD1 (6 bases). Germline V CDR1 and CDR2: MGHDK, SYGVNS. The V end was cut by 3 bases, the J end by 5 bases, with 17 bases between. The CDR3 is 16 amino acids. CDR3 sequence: CASSDPQGPTDQPQHF. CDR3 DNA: TGTGCCAGCAGTGACCCTCAGGGGCCCACGGATCAGCCCCAGCATTTT.

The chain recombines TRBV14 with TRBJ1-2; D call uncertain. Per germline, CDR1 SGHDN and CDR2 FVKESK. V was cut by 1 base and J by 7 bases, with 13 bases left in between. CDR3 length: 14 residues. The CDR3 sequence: CASSQGNSLAGYTF. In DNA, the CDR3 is TGTGCCAGCAGCCAAGGGAACAGTTTGGCTGGCTACACCTTC.

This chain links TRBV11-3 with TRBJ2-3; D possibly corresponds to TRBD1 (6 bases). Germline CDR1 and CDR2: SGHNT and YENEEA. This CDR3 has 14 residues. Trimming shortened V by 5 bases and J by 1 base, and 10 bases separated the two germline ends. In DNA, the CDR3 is TGTGCCAGCAGCGGACAGAGACGCACAGATACGCAGTATTTT. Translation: CASSGQRRTDTQYF.

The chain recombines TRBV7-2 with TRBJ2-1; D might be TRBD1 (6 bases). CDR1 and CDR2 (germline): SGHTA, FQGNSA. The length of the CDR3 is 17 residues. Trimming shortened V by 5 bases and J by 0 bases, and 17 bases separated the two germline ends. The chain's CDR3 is CASSLWTEPSSYNEQFF. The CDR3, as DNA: TGTGCCAGCAGCCTATGGACAGAGCCTAGCTCCTACAATGAGCAGTTCTTC.

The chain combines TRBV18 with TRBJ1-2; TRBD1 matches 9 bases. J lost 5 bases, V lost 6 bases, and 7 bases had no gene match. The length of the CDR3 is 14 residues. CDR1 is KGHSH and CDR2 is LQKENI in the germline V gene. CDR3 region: CASSPEDRGYGYTF. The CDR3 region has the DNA TGTGCCAGCTCCCCCGAGGACAGGGGATATGGCTACACCTTC.

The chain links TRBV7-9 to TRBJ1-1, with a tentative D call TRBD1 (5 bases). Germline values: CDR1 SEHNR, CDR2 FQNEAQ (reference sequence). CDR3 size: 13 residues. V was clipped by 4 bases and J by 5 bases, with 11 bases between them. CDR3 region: CASSSPGNTEAFF. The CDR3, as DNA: TGTGCCAGCAGCTCTCCAGGGAATACTGAAGCTTTCTTT.

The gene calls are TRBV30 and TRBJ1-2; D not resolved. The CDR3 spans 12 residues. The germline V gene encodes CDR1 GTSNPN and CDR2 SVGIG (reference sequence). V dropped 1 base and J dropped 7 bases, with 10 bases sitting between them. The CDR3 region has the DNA TGTGCCTGGAGTGACAGCTCGAGTGGCTACACCTTC. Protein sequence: CAWSDSSSGYTF.

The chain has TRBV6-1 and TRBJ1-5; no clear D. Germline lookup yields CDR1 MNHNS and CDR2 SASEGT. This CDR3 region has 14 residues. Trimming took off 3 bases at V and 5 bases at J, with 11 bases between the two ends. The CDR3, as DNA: TGTGCCAGCAGTGATTCCCCCGGAGATCAGCCCCAGCATTTT. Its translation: CASSDSPGDQPQHF.

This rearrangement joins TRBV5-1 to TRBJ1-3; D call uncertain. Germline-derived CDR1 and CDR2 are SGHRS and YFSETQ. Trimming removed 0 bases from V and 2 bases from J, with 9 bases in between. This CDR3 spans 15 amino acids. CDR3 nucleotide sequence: TGCGCCAGCAGCTTGGGGACTTCTACTGGAAACACCATATATTTT. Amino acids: CASSLGTSTGNTIYF.

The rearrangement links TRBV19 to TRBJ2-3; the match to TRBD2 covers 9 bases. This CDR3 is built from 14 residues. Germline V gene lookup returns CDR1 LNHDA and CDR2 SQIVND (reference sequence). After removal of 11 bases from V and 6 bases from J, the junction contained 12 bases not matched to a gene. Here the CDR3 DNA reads TGTGCCTCCCGAGGGGGCGGGGGGGCGGATACGCAGTATTTT. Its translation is CASRGGGGADTQYF.

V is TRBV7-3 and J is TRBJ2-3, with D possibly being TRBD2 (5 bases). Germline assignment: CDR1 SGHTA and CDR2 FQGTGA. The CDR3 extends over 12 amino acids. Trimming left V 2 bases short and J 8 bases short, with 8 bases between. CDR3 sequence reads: CASSLGGRTQYF. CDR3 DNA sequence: TGTGCCAGCAGCTTAGGAGGACGTACGCAGTATTTT.

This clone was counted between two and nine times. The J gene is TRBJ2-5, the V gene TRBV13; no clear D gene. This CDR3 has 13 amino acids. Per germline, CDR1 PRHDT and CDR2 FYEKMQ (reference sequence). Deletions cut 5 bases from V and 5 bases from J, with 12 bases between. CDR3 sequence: CASSPWNGETQYF. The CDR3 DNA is TGTGCCAGCAGCCCGTGGAACGGGGAGACCCAGTACTTC. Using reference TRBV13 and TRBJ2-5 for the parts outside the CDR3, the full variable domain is AAGVIQSPRHLIKEKRETATLKCYPIPRHDTVYWYQQGPGQDPQFLISFYEKMQSDKGSIPDRFSAQQFSDYHSELNMSSLELGDSALYFCASSPWNGETQYFGPGTRLLVL.

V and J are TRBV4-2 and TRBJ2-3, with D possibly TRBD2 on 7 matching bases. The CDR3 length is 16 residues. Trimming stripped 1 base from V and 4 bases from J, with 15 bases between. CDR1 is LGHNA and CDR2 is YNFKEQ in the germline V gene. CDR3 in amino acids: CASSQVSGGGSDTQYF. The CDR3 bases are TGTGCCAGCAGCCAAGTGAGCGGCGGGGGCTCAGATACGCAGTATTTT.

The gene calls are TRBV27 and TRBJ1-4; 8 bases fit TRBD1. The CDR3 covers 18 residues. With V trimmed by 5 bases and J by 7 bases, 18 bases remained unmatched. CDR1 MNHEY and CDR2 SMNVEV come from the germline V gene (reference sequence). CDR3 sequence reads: CASSRLSYPGQGGEKLFF. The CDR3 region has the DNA TGTGCCAGCAGTCGACTATCCTATCCCGGACAGGGTGGTGAAAAACTGTTTTTT. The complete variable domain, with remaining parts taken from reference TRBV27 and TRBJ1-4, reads EAQVTQNPRYLITVTGKKLTVTCSQNMNHEYMSWYRQDPGLGLRQIYYSMNVEVTDKGDVPEGYKVSRKEKRNFPLILESPSPNQTSLYFCASSRLSYPGQGGEKLFFGSGTQLSVL.

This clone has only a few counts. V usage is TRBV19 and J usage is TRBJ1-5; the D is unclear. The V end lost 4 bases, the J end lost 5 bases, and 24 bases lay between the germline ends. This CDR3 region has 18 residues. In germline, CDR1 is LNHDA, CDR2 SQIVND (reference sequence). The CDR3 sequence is CASSTRPRARGGDQPQHF. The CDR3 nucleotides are TGTGCCAGTAGTACGCGTCCTCGTGCCCGAGGTGGTGATCAGCCCCAGCATTTT.

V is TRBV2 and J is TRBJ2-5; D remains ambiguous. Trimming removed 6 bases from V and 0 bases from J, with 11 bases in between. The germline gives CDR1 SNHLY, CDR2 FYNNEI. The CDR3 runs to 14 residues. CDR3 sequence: CASSADMYQETQYF. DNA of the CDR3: TGTGCCAGCAGCGCCGACATGTACCAAGAGACCCAGTACTTC.

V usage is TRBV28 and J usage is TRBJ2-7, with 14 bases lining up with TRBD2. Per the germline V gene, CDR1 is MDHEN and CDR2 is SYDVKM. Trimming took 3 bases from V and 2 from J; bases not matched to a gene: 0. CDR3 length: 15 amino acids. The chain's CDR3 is CASSLGLAGAYEQYV. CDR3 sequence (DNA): TGTGCCAGCAGTTTGGGACTAGCGGGAGCCTACGAGCAGTACGTC.